A selection of T cell receptor beta chains follows, all from one sample in a study of T cells in Graves' hyperthyroidism and ophthalmopathy. MiXCR was run by TCRdb on the multiplex PCR reads, yielding one entry per CDR3 protein. Of some 490,000 distinct CDR3 sequences in the sample, around a fifth were seen once. The sample comprised blood. Receptors originate from a woman aged 70-85 years with Graves' ophthalmopathy. CDR3s leave out the opening cysteine and the closing phenylalanine or tryptophan.

TRBJ2-7,TRBV20-1,SGAKGSGGSEQY
TRBJ1-2,TRBV6-1,AITTGWAYGYT
TRBJ2-1,TRBV7-2,ASSLEGGRAYEQF
TRBJ1-2,TRBV18,ASSPRTADGYT
TRBJ1-1,TRBV6-1,ASVLTGGAGTEAF
TRBJ2-7,TRBV10-3,AISGAQGSYEQY
TRBJ2-2,TRBV12-3/TRBV12-4,ASSPLPTGYLTGELF
TRBJ1-3,TRBV12-3/TRBV12-4,ASSFRVVGASGNTIY
TRBJ2-5,TRBV3-1,ASSPGGGVETQY
TRBJ1-2,TRBV6-1,ASSEVIGDSHYGYT
TRBJ2-3,TRBV13,ASSLGLAGYPADTQY
TRBJ2-7,TRBV12-3/TRBV12-4,ASSLLGGVLGEQY
TRBJ2-1,TRBV7-9,ASSLAVGDNEQF
TRBJ1-1,TRBV6-2/TRBV6-3,ASSYDRGKTEAF
TRBJ2-1,TRBV20-1,SASASGPEQF
TRBJ2-7,TRBV10-3,AISWGGEGSYEQY
TRBJ2-1,TRBV24-1,ATSDLWDRHNEQF
TRBJ2-7,TRBV5-6,ASSLDGGIYEQY
TRBJ2-5,TRBV7-8,ASKGLADRTQY
TRBJ2-1,TRBV5-1,ASSLSVEQF
TRBJ1-4,TRBV20-1,SARTGLAEKLF
TRBJ2-5,TRBV5-6,ASSFLSGDETQY
TRBJ2-1,TRBV5-1,ASSLGTDGDSSYNEQF
TRBJ2-5,TRBV18,ASSGITGRLQTQY
TRBJ1-4,TRBV2,AVGRSLANEKLF
TRBJ2-5,TRBV19,ASRRRQETQY
TRBJ2-1,TRBV20-1,SARAPQAGNEQF
TRBJ2-3,TRBV12-3/TRBV12-4,ASSPPGRRSADTQY
TRBJ2-5,TRBV28,ASSTGTSGVETQY
TRBJ2-1,TRBV27,ASSFQDTNNEQF
TRBJ2-3,TRBV24-1,ATSDFPRRGLTDTQY
TRBJ2-5,TRBV9,ASSELAGGQETQY
TRBJ2-3,TRBV11-2,ASSLGQGIDTQY
TRBJ1-5,TRBV2,ASSVTGFANQPQH
TRBJ1-2,TRBV6-5,ASSYSQGRVPNYGYT
TRBJ1-1,TRBV19,ASSMSTEAF
TRBJ2-5,TRBV13,ASSPRTSGGLSY
TRBJ2-7,TRBV20-1,SAPKDGQTYEQY
TRBJ2-1,TRBV9,ASSPTDRTYNEQF
TRBJ2-5,TRBV20-1,SASLRSSGSLY
TRBJ2-1,TRBV28,ASSFLLGTSGGNEQF
TRBJ2-3,TRBV6-1,ASSRTGPQPDTQY
TRBJ1-3,TRBV2,ASRDRVGNTIY
TRBJ2-1,TRBV6-1,ASSELAGLVDEQF
TRBJ2-3,TRBV6-1,ASSVAGIADTQY
TRBJ2-2,TRBV12-3/TRBV12-4,ASRRSGRANTGELF
TRBJ2-5,TRBV19,ASSMIGRETQY